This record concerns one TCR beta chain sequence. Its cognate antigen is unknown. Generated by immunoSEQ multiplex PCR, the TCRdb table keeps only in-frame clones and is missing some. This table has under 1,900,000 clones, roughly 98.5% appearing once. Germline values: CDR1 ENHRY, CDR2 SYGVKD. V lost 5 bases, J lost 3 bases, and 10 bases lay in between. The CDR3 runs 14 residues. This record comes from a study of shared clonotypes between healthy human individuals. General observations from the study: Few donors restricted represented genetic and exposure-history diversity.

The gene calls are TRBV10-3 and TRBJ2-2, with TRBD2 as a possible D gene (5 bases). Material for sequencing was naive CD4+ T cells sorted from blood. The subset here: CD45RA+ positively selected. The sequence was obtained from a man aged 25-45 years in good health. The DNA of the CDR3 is TGTGCCATCAGTCTCCTAGCTGACACCGGGGAGCTGTTTTTT. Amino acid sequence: CAISLLADTGELFF.